This T cell receptor (beta chain) was captured by sequencing in a study of T and B cells in COVID-19 patients. Study at large: Peripheral blood came from COVID-19 patients with active infection or after recovery. Regarding the study as a whole: Few blood samples existed from mildly ill patients during symptoms or early in severe cases. Patients with COVID-19 reportedly showed strongly skewed T cell receptor beta variable and joining gene usage.

Each TRB amplification used roughly 230-550 ng of genomic DNA from blood. This clonotype was seen repeatedly, ten times or more. The antigen is unknown. TRB rearrangements were amplified by multiplex PCR with BIOMED2 TRB-A/B primers. From the multiplex PCR reads, TCRdb called clonotypes with MiXCR, one entry per CDR3 protein. This sample has about 23,000 distinct CDR3 sequences, with 29% found just once. The germline gives CDR1 MNHEY, CDR2 SVGAGI. The CDR3 runs 13 residues. V was clipped by 6 bases and J by 2 bases, with 10 bases between them. This receptor was identified in a human donor who had recovered from COVID-19. The chain uses TRBV6-5 and TRBJ2-5; D unresolved. Source material: blood. This CDR3 is CASRGTAQETQYF. CDR3 coding DNA: TGTGCCAGCAGGGGAACAGCACAAGAGACCCAGTACTTC.